The next 11 T cell receptor beta chains were all read from a single sample in a study of cytomegalovirus exposure and HLA in healthy donors. With 60 Vbeta and 13 Jbeta primers, the PCR was carried out. Using immunoSEQ multiplex PCR, the repertoire was profiled, and TCRdb retains in-frame clones only, with some absent. The sample includes 150,000 or so clones. Sequencing was done on a sample of PBMCs. These receptors originate from a woman aged 45-65 years in good health and CMV-seronegative.

This chain joins TRBV6-1 and TRBJ2-1, with TRBD2 as a possible D gene (5 bases). V dropped 11 bases and J dropped 0 bases, with 11 bases sitting between them. The CDR3 is 13 residues long. Per the germline V gene, CDR1 is MNHNS and CDR2 is SASEGT. CDR3 in amino acids: CAGRANSYNEQFF. CDR3 coding DNA: TGTGCCGGGCGGGCGAACTCCTACAATGAGCAGTTCTTC.

V and J are TRBV4-1 and TRBJ2-7; tentative D call: TRBD1 (6 bases). The V end was cut by 4 bases, the J end by 3 bases, with 10 bases between. CDR3 length: 13 residues. Germline CDR1 is MGHRA and CDR2 is YSYEKL. The CDR3 DNA sequence: TGCGCCAGCAGCCCTCGACAGGACTACGAGCAGTACTTC. Translation gives CASSPRQDYEQYF.

The genes are TRBV6-1 and TRBJ2-1; 14 nucleotides align to TRBD2. Germline-derived CDR1 and CDR2 are MNHNS and SASEGT. This CDR3 spans 20 amino acids. V lost 0 bases to trimming and J lost 1 base; unmatched junction nucleotides: 8. CDR3 in amino acids: CASSEAQGLAGGRSYNEQFF. The DNA of the CDR3 is TGTGCCAGCAGTGAAGCGCAAGGACTAGCGGGGGGACGGTCCTACAATGAGCAGTTCTTC.

The chain is built from TRBV18 and TRBJ2-3; 15 bases match TRBD2. The CDR3 runs 16 residues. V lost 3 bases, J lost 4 bases, and 2 bases stayed unmatched. Per germline, CDR1 KGHSH and CDR2 LQKENI. CDR3 residues: CASSPGLAGGADTQYF. In DNA, the CDR3 is TGTGCCAGCTCACCGGGACTAGCGGGAGGAGCAGATACGCAGTATTTT.

The V gene is TRBV29-1, the J gene TRBJ2-1; D may be TRBD1 (6 bases). V gave up 7 bases and J gave up 5 bases, with 9 bases separating them. Germline CDR1 reads SQVTM; CDR2 reads ANQGSEA. The CDR3 length is 11 residues. The CDR3 nucleotides are TGCAGCGCCACAGGGAACAATGAGCAGTTCTTC. It codes for CSATGNNEQFF.

The rearrangement joins TRBV12-5 to TRBJ1-1; possible D gene TRBD1, 6 bases. This CDR3 spans 14 amino acids. Trimming cost V 7 bases and J 3 bases, with 15 bases left between them. The germline CDR1 and CDR2 sequences are LGHNT and FRNRAP. The chain's CDR3 is CASALQGRDTEAFF. Here the CDR3 DNA reads TGTGCTAGTGCCTTACAGGGACGGGACACTGAAGCTTTCTTT. Full variable domain (remainder filled in from reference TRBV12-5 and TRBJ1-1): DARVTQTPRHKVTEMGQEVTMRCQPILGHNTVFWYRQTMMQGLELLAYFRNRAPLDDSGMPKDRFSAEMPDATLATLKIQPSEPRDSAVYFCASALQGRDTEAFFGQGTRLTVV.

V gene TRBV28 combines with J gene TRBJ1-5; D might be TRBD1 (5 bases). Deletions cut 2 bases from V and 0 bases from J, with 11 bases between. CDR3 size: 16 residues. CDR1 and CDR2 (germline): MDHEN, SYDVKM. CDR3 sequence: CASSLGAGPSNQPQHF. CDR3 DNA sequence: TGTGCCAGCAGTTTAGGGGCAGGGCCTAGCAATCAGCCCCAGCATTTT.

The chain has TRBV2 and TRBJ1-1; D is ambiguous. The CDR3 consists of 13 residues. Trimming took 5 bases from V and 1 from J, leaving 8 bases between them. Germline-derived CDR1 and CDR2 are SNHLY and FYNNEI. The CDR3 protein is CASSYSANTEAFF. Written as DNA, the CDR3 is TGTGCCAGCAGTTACAGTGCGAACACTGAAGCTTTCTTT.

This rearrangement joins TRBV28 to TRBJ1-4, with 9 bases lining up with TRBD1. CDR1 and CDR2 from the germline V gene are MDHEN and SYDVKM. V shed 6 bases, J shed 8 bases, and the junction held 7 bases outside the gene matches. The CDR3 is 14 amino acids. CDR3 in DNA: TGTGCCAGCAGACCCACCGGGACAGGGGAAAAACTGTTTTTT. Translating it yields CASRPTGTGEKLFF.

The chain links TRBV4-1 to TRBJ2-3; 10 nucleotides match TRBD2. The ends lost 3 bases at V and 4 bases at J; junction bases unmatched: 10. Germline CDR1 MGHRA, CDR2 YSYEKL. CDR3 length: 17 residues. The chain's CDR3 is CASSQTQAGGPPDTQYF. In DNA form, the CDR3 reads TGCGCCAGCAGCCAGACGCAAGCGGGGGGGCCCCCAGATACGCAGTATTTT.

The J gene is TRBJ2-5, the V gene TRBV5-4, with D possibly matching TRBD1 (5 bases). The V gene lost 0 bases and the J gene lost 1 base, with 7 bases spanning the gap. This CDR3 has 14 residues. CDR1 and CDR2 from the germline V gene are SGHNT and YYREEE (reference sequence). CDR3 sequence (DNA): TGTGCCAGCAGCTTGGAGGGGCCCCAAGAGACCCAGTACTTC. It yields the protein CASSLEGPQETQYF.